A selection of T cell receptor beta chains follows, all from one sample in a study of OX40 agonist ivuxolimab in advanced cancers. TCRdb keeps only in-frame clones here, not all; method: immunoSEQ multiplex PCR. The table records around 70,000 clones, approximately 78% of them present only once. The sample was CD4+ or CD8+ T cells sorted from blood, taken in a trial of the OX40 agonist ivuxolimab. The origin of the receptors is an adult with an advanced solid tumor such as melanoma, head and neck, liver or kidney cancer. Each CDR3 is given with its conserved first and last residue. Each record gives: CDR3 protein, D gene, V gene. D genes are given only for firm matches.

CDR3 protein: CASSQPTSGRHNEQFF
D gene: TRBD2
V gene: TRBV4-1

CDR3 protein: CASIIGLGGGQPQHF
D gene: -
V gene: TRBV28

CDR3 protein: CASSSSGGNTGELFF
D gene: -
V gene: TRBV5-1

CDR3 protein: CASSLSQGVLNEQYF
D gene: TRBD1
V gene: TRBV28

CDR3 protein: CASEKGQSAYEQYF
D gene: TRBD1
V gene: TRBV28

CDR3 protein: CSVAQGWGMNQPQHF
D gene: -
V gene: TRBV29-1

CDR3 protein: CASSPQGVSNQPQHF
D gene: TRBD1
V gene: TRBV19

CDR3 protein: CASNTQPRTEAFF
D gene: -
V gene: TRBV2

CDR3 protein: CASSVSEVGRLLSNVLTF
D gene: -
V gene: TRBV9

CDR3 protein: CASTSRETQYF
D gene: -
V gene: TRBV2

CDR3 protein: CASSLHLMTGGGEQYF
D gene: TRBD1
V gene: TRBV5-5

CDR3 protein: CASSEREGGINEQFF
D gene: TRBD2
V gene: TRBV25-1

CDR3 protein: CSTQSPGGEQYF
D gene: -
V gene: TRBV29-1

CDR3 protein: CASSLRRYETQYF
D gene: -
V gene: TRBV13

CDR3 protein: CASSRELGTEAFF
D gene: -
V gene: TRBV19

CDR3 protein: CSVGTSGAKNIQYF
D gene: TRBD2
V gene: TRBV29-1

CDR3 protein: CASSLDPGGLETQYF
D gene: -
V gene: TRBV7-2

CDR3 protein: CASSLVRLAGGDEQFF
D gene: TRBD2
V gene: TRBV5-6

CDR3 protein: CASSNLREQYF
D gene: -
V gene: TRBV28

CDR3 protein: CASRVGVLEHF
D gene: -
V gene: TRBV6-1

CDR3 protein: CASSPGRTEINYGYTF
D gene: -
V gene: TRBV7-9

CDR3 protein: CASSLSETGELFF
D gene: -
V gene: TRBV5-1

CDR3 protein: CASSNPGTDFYGYTF
D gene: -
V gene: TRBV27

CDR3 protein: CASSLGGQVEAFF
D gene: TRBD1
V gene: TRBV5-4

CDR3 protein: CATRDFRGTDTQYF
D gene: -
V gene: TRBV2

CDR3 protein: CASSLGQAPFGYTF
D gene: -
V gene: TRBV5-6

CDR3 protein: CANGGQDPKVSPLHF
D gene: -
V gene: TRBV27

CDR3 protein: CASSLKSREPRETQYF
D gene: -
V gene: TRBV27

CDR3 protein: CASRRRLAGDTQYF
D gene: -
V gene: TRBV27

CDR3 protein: CASSLQGSSPGELFF
D gene: TRBD1
V gene: TRBV5-5

CDR3 protein: CASSGGQGAHGYTF
D gene: TRBD1
V gene: TRBV5-1

CDR3 protein: CASSHGDRGRATEAFF
D gene: TRBD1
V gene: TRBV7-9

CDR3 protein: CASSELGGRETQYF
D gene: -
V gene: TRBV6-1

CDR3 protein: CASSPQTGINTEAFF
D gene: TRBD1
V gene: TRBV7-9

CDR3 protein: CASSRLGPGNTIYF
D gene: -
V gene: TRBV11-2

CDR3 protein: CASSLVLGDGYTF
D gene: -
V gene: TRBV11-2

CDR3 protein: CASSLRGEKLFF
D gene: -
V gene: TRBV2

CDR3 protein: CASSPATAYEQYF
D gene: -
V gene: TRBV7-2

CDR3 protein: CASSLAGGLGETQYF
D gene: TRBD2
V gene: TRBV6-5

CDR3 protein: CASSISSGAENSPLHF
D gene: -
V gene: TRBV19

CDR3 protein: CASNRLPGNDSPLHF
D gene: -
V gene: TRBV4-1

CDR3 protein: CASRGGPSYEQYF
D gene: -
V gene: TRBV6-1

CDR3 protein: CASSAPPTGEQYF
D gene: -
V gene: TRBV28

CDR3 protein: CASSHERQRDEQFF
D gene: -
V gene: TRBV7-9